This TCR beta chain was captured in a study of CD4+ T cells in melanoma. The CDR3 is made up of 15 amino acids. Germline assignment: CDR1 SGDLS and CDR2 YYNGEE. V shed 2 bases, J shed 8 bases, and the junction held 6 bases outside the gene matches. Some clones are missing from TCRdb's copy, which holds only in-frame ones; the method was immunoSEQ multiplex PCR. Among around 100,000 clones, over 80% were seen once, and the ten largest hold about 3.5%. This TCR was sampled from a human donor with melanoma. The source material was peripheral blood. The genes are TRBV9 and TRBJ2-2, with 10 nucleotides matching TRBD2. In DNA, the CDR3 is TGTGCCAGCAGCGTTAGCGGGAGGTTCCTGGGGGAGCTGTTTTTT. This sequence encodes CASSVSGRFLGELFF.